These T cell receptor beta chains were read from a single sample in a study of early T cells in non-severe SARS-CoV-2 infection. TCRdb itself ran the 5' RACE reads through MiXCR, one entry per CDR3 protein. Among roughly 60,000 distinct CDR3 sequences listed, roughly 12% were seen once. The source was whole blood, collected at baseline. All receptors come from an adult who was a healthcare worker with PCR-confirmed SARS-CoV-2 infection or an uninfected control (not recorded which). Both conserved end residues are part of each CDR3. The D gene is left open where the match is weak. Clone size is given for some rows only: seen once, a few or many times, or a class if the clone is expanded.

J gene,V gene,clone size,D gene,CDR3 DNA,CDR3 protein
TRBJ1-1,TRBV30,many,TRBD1,TGTGCCTGGAGTGAGGGGACAGGGCTTGAAGCTTTCTTT,CAWSEGTGLEAFF
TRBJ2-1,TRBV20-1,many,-,TGCAGTGCTAGGCGGACGACAGGGAGGAATGAGCAGTTCTTC,CSARRTTGRNEQFF
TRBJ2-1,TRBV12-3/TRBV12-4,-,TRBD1,TGTGCCAGCAGTTCCCTCGGACAGGGGGCAGGTAATGAGCAGTTCTTC,CASSSLGQGAGNEQFF
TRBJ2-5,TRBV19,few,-,TGTGCCAGTAGTATATTCAGTGGGGAGACCCAGTACTTC,CASSIFSGETQYF
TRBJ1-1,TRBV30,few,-,TGTGCCTGGAGTGTGTGGCAGGGGTATGAAGCTTTCTTT,CAWSVWQGYEAFF
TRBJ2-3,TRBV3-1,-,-,TGTGCCAGCAGCCAAGATAGGCGCACAGGGCTCGATACGCAGTATTTT,CASSQDRRTGLDTQYF
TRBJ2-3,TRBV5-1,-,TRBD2,TGCGCCAGCAGTCCGGGGGGGCCCGATACGCAGTATTTT,CASSPGGPDTQYF
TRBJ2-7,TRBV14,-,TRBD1,TGTGCCAGCAGCAGCAGGGGGATCTCCTACGAGCAGTACTTC,CASSSRGISYEQYF
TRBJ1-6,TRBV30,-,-,TGTGCCTGGTCAAGGGAGGTTCTGGCTAATTCACCCCTCCACTTT,CAWSREVLANSPLHF
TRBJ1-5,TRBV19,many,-,TGTGCCAGCAGTGCGGGGGGCGCAGAAAATCAGCCCCAGCATTTT,CASSAGGAENQPQHF
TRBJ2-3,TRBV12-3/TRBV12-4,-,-,TGTGCCAGCTCCACAAGGGGGACTCTAACAAGTGGCACAGATACGCAGTATTTT,CASSTRGTLTSGTDTQYF
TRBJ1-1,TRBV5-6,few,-,TGTGCCAGCAGCCGCGGAAAGAACACTGAAGCTTTCTTT,CASSRGKNTEAFF
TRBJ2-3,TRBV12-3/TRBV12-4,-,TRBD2,TGTGCCAGCAGCCCCTCAACTAGCGGGGGCTTCGAATTCACAGATACGCAGTATTTT,CASSPSTSGGFEFTDTQYF
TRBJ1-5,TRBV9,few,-,TGTGCCAGCAGCGTAGATGTGGGAAATCAGCCCCAGCATTTT,CASSVDVGNQPQHF
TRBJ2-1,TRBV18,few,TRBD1,TGTGCCAGCTCATTTGCCGGGACAGGGTCATATAATGAGCAGTTCTTC,CASSFAGTGSYNEQFF
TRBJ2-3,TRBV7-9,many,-,TGTGCCAGCAGCTTACTAGCAGGTACAGATACGCAGTATTTT,CASSLLAGTDTQYF
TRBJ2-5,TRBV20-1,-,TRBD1,TGCAGTGCACCACGGACAGGGGTCCAAGAGACCCAGTACTTC,CSAPRTGVQETQYF
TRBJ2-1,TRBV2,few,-,TGTGCCAGCCAGGCGCAATACAATGAGCAGTTCTTC,CASQAQYNEQFF
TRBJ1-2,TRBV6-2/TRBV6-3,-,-,TGTGCCAGCAGTTACAGACAGAACTATGGCTACACCTTC,CASSYRQNYGYTF
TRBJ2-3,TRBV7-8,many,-,TGTGCCAGCCAACCCGGGGGATCCACAGATACGCAGTATTTT,CASQPGGSTDTQYF
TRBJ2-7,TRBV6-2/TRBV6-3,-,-,TGTGCCAGCAGGCGGGACAGATTGCTTCTAAAGTACTTC,CASRRDRLLLKYF
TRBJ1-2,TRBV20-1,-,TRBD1,TGCAGTGCTAGGACGACAGGGGATGGCTACACCTTC,CSARTTGDGYTF
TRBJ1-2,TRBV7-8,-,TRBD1,TGTGCCAGCAGCTTAGTTCCGCGGCAGGGGGCGGGCTATGGCTACACCTTC,CASSLVPRQGAGYGYTF
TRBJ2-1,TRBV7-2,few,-,TGTGCCAGCAGCCCTGGGACCTTAGGCAATGAGCAGTTCTTC,CASSPGTLGNEQFF
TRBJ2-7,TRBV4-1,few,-,TGCGCCAGCAGCCAAGATCCGCCTGGGAGCTACGAGCAGTACTTC,CASSQDPPGSYEQYF
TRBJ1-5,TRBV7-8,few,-,TGTGCCAGCAGCTTAGGGGGCCATAGCAATCAGCCCCAGCATTTT,CASSLGGHSNQPQHF
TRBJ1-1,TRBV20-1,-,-,TGCAGTGCTGACAAACAGAACACTGAAGCTTTCTTT,CSADKQNTEAFF
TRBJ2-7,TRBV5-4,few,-,TGTGCCAGCAGGGGCTTGGAGGAGCAGTACTTC,CASRGLEEQYF
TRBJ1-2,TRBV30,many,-,TGTGCCTGGAGGCGGGGAGGCTACACCTTC,CAWRRGGYTF
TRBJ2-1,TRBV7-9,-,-,TGTGCCAGCAGGTCCAGGGAGGGGGGTAACAATGAGCAGTTCTTC,CASRSREGGNNEQFF
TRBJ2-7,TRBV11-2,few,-,TGTGCCAGCAGCCCATCCGGTAGCAGGGGCCACCTTGAGCAGTACTTC,CASSPSGSRGHLEQYF
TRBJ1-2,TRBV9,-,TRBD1,TGTGCCAGCAGCGAGGGGACAGGGATTGGCTACACCTTC,CASSEGTGIGYTF
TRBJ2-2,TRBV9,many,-,TGTGCCAGCAGCGTAGGGAGGCTCGGGGAGCTGTTTTTT,CASSVGRLGELFF
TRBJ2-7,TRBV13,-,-,TGTGCCAGCAGCTTAGTTTCGACCTCCGAGCAGTACTTC,CASSLVSTSEQYF
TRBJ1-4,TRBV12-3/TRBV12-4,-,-,TGTGCCAGCAGTCGGGCTCGGGCTAATGAAAAACTGTTTTTT,CASSRARANEKLFF
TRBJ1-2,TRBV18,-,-,TGTGCCAGCTCAAACGGACAGTTCGATGGCTACACCTTC,CASSNGQFDGYTF
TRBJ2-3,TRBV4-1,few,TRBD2,TGCGCCAGCAGCCACCTACTAGCGGGGGAAGATACGCAGTATTTT,CASSHLLAGEDTQYF
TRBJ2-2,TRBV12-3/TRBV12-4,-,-,TGTGCCAGCAGCCTTGAGATAGCTTCGAACACCGGGGAGCTGTTTTTT,CASSLEIASNTGELFF
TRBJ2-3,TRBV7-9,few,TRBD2,TGTGCCAGCAGTAATAGCGGGGGGTCAGATACGCAGTATTTT,CASSNSGGSDTQYF
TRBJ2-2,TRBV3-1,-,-,TGTGCCAGCAGCCAGCGGACAGACGGGGAGCTGTTTTTT,CASSQRTDGELFF
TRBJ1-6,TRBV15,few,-,TGTGCCACCAGCAGAGACAGGGAACGTAATTCACCCCTCCACTTT,CATSRDRERNSPLHF
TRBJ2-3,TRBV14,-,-,TGTGCCAGCAGCCGGCAGCTTCAAGATACGCAGTATTTT,CASSRQLQDTQYF
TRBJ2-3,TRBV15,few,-,TGTGCCACCAGCAGACTTTCAGATACGCAGTATTTT,CATSRLSDTQYF
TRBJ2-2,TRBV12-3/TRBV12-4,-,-,TGTGCCAGCAGTTTAGTTCGCGGCGGGGAGCTGTTTTTT,CASSLVRGGELFF
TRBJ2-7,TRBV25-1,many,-,TGTGCCAGCCGATGGGACTTGAGCGGCGAGCAGTACTTC,CASRWDLSGEQYF
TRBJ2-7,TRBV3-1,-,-,TGTGCCAGCAGCCAAGATATCGCCATTTACGAGCAGTACTTC,CASSQDIAIYEQYF
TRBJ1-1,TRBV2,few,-,TGTGCCAGCAGTGGACCGTTCAGGTCTGAAGCTTTCTTT,CASSGPFRSEAFF
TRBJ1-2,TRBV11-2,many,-,TGTGCCAGCAGCATAGGACAGTATGGCTACACCTTC,CASSIGQYGYTF
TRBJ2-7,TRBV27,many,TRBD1,TGTGCCAGCAGTATGGACAGGGGGAGGAACGAGCAGTACTTC,CASSMDRGRNEQYF
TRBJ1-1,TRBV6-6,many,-,TGTGCCAGCAGTTACGGGGATACTGAAGCTTTCTTT,CASSYGDTEAFF
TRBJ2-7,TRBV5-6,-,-,TGTGCCAGCAGCTTGGGCCGTGGGGTTCGGCAGTACTTC,CASSLGRGVRQYF
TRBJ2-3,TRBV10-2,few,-,TGCGCCAGCAGTGAGTCTCAGGGTTACACAGATACGCAGTATTTT,CASSESQGYTDTQYF